This T cell receptor beta chain was recovered during a study of Ad26.COV2.S vaccination and SARS-CoV-2 variants. In the study overall: Donor allocation was to the COV1001 Ad26.COV2.S trial arm. Donor got 5x10^10 or 1x10^11 viral particles of Ad26.COV2.S.

The CDR3 contains 15 residues. Germline assignment: CDR1 GTSNPN and CDR2 SVGIG (reference sequence). Treatment meaning: around 19 received Ad26.COV2.S at low or high dose, single or two shots; several received placebo; per-sample allocation not given. Day 63 after the first injection of vaccine or placebo was the sampling time. Produced via immunoSEQ multiplex PCR; TCRdb's table is partial and in-frame only. The repertoire holds 300,000 to 450,000 clones, with around 83% as singletons. In the case of this clone: Antigen unknown. Germline and junction disagree at one end, which may indicate a read error.

Study observations and caveats: People who got the vaccine had more spike-specific TCR breadth than people who got placebo. An underestimation of total T cell responses may have resulted from the TCR breadth and depth analyses.

The receptor was derived from a person between 18 and 59 years old who received the Ad26.COV2.S COVID-19 vaccine or a placebo. The sample consisted of peripheral blood, taken in a trial of Ad26.COV2.S vaccine versus placebo. The rearrangement links TRBV30 to TRBJ2-1, with 16 positions matching TRBD2. The CDR3 DNA is TGTGCCTGGACCGGGACTAGCGGGAGGGCCGGGAGGCGGCTCTTC. It encodes CAWTGTSGRAGRRLF.